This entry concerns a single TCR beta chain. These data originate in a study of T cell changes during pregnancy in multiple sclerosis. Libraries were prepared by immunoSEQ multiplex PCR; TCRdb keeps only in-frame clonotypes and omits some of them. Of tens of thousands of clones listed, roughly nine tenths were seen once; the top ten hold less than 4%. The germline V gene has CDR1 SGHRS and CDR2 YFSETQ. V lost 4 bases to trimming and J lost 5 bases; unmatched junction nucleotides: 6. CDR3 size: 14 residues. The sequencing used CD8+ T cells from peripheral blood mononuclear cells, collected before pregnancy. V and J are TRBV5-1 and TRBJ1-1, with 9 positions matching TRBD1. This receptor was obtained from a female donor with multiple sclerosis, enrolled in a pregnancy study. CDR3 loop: CASSNRGLGTEAFF. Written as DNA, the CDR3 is TGCGCCAGCAGCAACAGGGGGCTTGGGACTGAAGCTTTCTTT.